This TCR beta chain is drawn from a study of Graves' ophthalmopathy and Graves' hyperthyroidism. Findings and caveats of the study: Sensitivity reached approximately 89% and specificity about 80% for a 13-signature model separating ophthalmopathy from stable hyperthyroidism.

This clonotype was counted a few times. Its antigen is not known. Germline assignment: CDR1 MNHNS and CDR2 SASEGT. This CDR3 has 15 residues. V gave up 4 bases and J gave up 5 bases, with 18 bases separating them. Amplified material comprised TCR beta CDR3 regions derived from RNA transcripts. The workflow started with a first-round RT-PCR run with HTBI primers and then moved on to a second-round multiplex PCR. One entry per CDR3 protein, called by TCRdb with MiXCR from the multiplex PCR reads. Here the sample spans some 350,000 distinct CDR3 sequences, about a sixth being singletons. The rearrangement uses TRBV6-1 and TRBJ2-7; perhaps TRBD2 as D (6 bases). This sequence was found in an adult woman with stable Graves' hyperthyroidism. Material: peripheral blood. In DNA, the CDR3 is TGTGCCAGCAGTGCATCGGGACTGGAGTACCACGAGCAGTACTTC. Translation gives CASSASGLEYHEQYF.